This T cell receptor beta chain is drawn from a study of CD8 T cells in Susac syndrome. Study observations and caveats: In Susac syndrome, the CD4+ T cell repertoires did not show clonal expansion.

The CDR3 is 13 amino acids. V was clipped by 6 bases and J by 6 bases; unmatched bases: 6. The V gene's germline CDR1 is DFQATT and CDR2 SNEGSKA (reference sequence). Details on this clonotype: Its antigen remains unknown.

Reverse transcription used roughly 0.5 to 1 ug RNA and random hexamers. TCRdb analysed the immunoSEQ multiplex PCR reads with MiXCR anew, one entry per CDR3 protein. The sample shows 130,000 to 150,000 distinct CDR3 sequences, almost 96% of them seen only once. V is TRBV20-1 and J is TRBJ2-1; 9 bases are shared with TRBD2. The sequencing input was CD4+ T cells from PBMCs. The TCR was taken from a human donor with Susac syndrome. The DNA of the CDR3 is TGCAGTGCCGAAGCGGGGGGTACCAATGAGCAGTTCTTC. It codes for CSAEAGGTNEQFF.